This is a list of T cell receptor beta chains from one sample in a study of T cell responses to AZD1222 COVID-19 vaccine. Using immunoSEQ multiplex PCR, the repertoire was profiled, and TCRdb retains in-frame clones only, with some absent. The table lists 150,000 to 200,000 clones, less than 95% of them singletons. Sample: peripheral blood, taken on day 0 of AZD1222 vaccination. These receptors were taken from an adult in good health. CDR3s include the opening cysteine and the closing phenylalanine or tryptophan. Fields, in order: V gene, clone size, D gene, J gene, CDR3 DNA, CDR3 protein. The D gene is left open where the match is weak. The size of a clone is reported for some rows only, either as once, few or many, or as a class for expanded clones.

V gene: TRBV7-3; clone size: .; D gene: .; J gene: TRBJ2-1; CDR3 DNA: TGTGCCAGCAGCTTATCGGGTCTAGCTACGGACAATGAGCAGTTCTTC; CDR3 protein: CASSLSGLATDNEQFF
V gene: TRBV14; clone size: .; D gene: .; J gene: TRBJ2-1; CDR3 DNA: TGTGCCAGCAGCCAAGAAAGAGGACAGAGGGGTGAGCAGTTCTTC; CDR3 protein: CASSQERGQRGEQFF
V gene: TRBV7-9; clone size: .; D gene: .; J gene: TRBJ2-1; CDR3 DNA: TGTGCCAGCAGCTTACCTAGAGTAGGAGAGCAGTTCTTC; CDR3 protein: CASSLPRVGEQFF
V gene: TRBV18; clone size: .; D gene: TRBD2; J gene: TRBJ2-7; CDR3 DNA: TGTGCCAGCTCACCTTCTACTAGCGGGAGAATTCACGAGCAGTACTTC; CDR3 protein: CASSPSTSGRIHEQYF
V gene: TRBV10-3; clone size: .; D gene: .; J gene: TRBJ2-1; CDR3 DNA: TGTGCCATCGCTGGCACCGGATCTGAGCAGTTCTTC; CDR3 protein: CAIAGTGSEQFF
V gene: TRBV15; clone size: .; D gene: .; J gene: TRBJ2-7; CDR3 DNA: TGTGCCACCAGCGGGACCTACGAGCAGTACTTC; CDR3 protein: CATSGTYEQYF
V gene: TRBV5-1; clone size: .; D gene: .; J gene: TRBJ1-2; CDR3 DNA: TGCGCCAGCAGTCCTCTCCCCGTTCCCGGTAACTATGGCTACACCTTC; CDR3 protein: CASSPLPVPGNYGYTF
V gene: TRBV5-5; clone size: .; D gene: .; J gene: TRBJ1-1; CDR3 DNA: TGTGCCAGCAGCTTGGCCCTTGGGCCACCCACTGAAGCTTTCTTT; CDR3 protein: CASSLALGPPTEAFF
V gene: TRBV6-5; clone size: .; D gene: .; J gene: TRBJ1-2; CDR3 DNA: TGTGCCAGCAGTTACAATCCAAATCTCGGAGATGGCTACACCTTC; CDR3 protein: CASSYNPNLGDGYTF
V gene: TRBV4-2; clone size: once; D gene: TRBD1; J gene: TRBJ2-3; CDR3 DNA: TGTGCCAGCAGCCAAGACGGTATAGGGGGCTGGACAGATACGCAGTATTTT; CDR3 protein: CASSQDGIGGWTDTQYF